Shown below are 24 T cell receptor beta chains from a single sample sequenced in a study of T cells in Graves' hyperthyroidism and ophthalmopathy. RNA transcripts yielded amplified TCR beta CDR3 regions. During a first-round RT-PCR of the TCR CDR3, the HTBI primer set was used. TCRdb re-called the multiplex PCR reads with MiXCR, one entry per CDR3 protein. The profile shows fewer than 550,000 distinct CDR3 sequences, approximately 15% of them singletons. Sequenced material: blood. These receptor sequences come from a woman between 18 and 30 years old with Graves' hyperthyroidism.

The V call is TRBV5-1, the J call TRBJ2-2; D may be TRBD2 (6 bases). Germline loops: CDR1 SGHRS, CDR2 YFSETQ. The V end lost 3 bases, the J end lost 9 bases, and 12 bases lay between the germline ends. The length of the CDR3 is 13 residues. The CDR3 loop reads CASSSEGTRELFF. For the CDR3, the DNA is TGCGCCAGCAGCTCGGAGGGGACCCGGGAGCTGTTTTTT.

This clonotype appeared once. One end of the junction varies from germline; a read error may be responsible. The chain uses TRBV7-7 and TRBJ2-5; weak D call: TRBD2 (5 bases). The CDR3 length is 13 residues. Germline V gene data show CDR1 as SSHAT and CDR2 as FNYEAQ (reference sequence). The CDR3: CASSLSSLETQYF. CDR3 nucleotide sequence: TGTGCTAGCAGCTTGTCTAGCCTAGAGACCCAGTACTTC.

This clonotype was observed many times. The chain joins TRBV19 to TRBJ1-1, with D unresolved. Trimming removed 5 bases at V and 2 bases at J, with 12 bases between. The CDR3 has 14 residues. The germline gives CDR1 LNHDA, CDR2 SQIVND (reference sequence). The CDR3 nucleotides are TGTGCCAGTAGTCCATCGAGTTATAACACTGAAGCTTTCTTT. Translating it yields CASSPSSYNTEAFF.

Many counts were recorded for this clonotype. For the CDR3, the DNA is TGTGCCAGCTCACCCGACAGGACTGGAAACACCATATATTTT. The encoded protein is CASSPDRTGNTIYF. V gene TRBV18 combines with J gene TRBJ1-3, with D possibly being TRBD1 (6 bases). This CDR3 region has 14 residues. The germline V gene encodes CDR1 KGHSH and CDR2 LQKENI. The ends were cut back, 3 bases at V and 2 bases at J, with 8 bases in the middle.

This clonotype occurred many times. The rearrangement uses TRBV6-1 and TRBJ1-5; unclear D gene. Germline V gene data show CDR1 as MNHNS and CDR2 as SASEGT. CDR3 size: 15 residues. V lost 4 bases and J lost 1, with 11 bases in between. As DNA, the CDR3 is TGTGCCAGCAGTGTGTCCGGCCCGAGCAATCAGCCCCAGCATTTT. Its protein product is CASSVSGPSNQPQHF.

The J gene is TRBJ2-3, the V gene TRBV9; D may match TRBD1 or TRBD2 (5 bases each). This CDR3 comprises 15 residues. V dropped 4 bases and J dropped 1 base, with 13 bases sitting between them. From germline, CDR1 is SGDLS and CDR2 YYNGEE. CDR3: CASSLGLGGTDTQYF. Written as DNA, the CDR3 is TGTGCCAGCAGCTTAGGGTTGGGGGGCACAGATACGCAGTATTTT.

The chain combines TRBV20-1 with TRBJ2-7, with D perhaps TRBD2 (6 bases). Germline V gene lookup returns CDR1 DFQATT and CDR2 SNEGSKA (reference sequence). V was cut by 0 bases and J by 0 bases, with 12 bases left in between. This CDR3 has 15 amino acids. CDR3 bases: TGCAGTGCTAGAGATCGCGGGGTAAGCTCCTACGAGCAGTACTTC. Translation gives CSARDRGVSSYEQYF.

This clonotype was seen at least ten times. The chain employs TRBV7-2 and TRBJ1-6, with D possibly matching TRBD1 (5 bases). Germline CDR1 and CDR2: SGHTA and FQGNSA. V gave up 1 base and J gave up 10 bases, with 14 bases separating them. The CDR3 covers 15 residues. In DNA, the CDR3 is TGTGCCAGCAGCTTAGTTCAGGGTATTGGATCACCCCTCCACTTT. Protein sequence: CASSLVQGIGSPLHF.

This clonotype was detected ten times or more. The chain has TRBV9 and TRBJ2-7; 9 nucleotides agree with TRBD2. CDR1 and CDR2 from the germline V gene are SGDLS and YYNGEE. This CDR3 is 15 amino acids long. V dropped 0 bases and J dropped 4; count of bases not matched to a gene: 5. The CDR3 nucleotides are TGTGCCAGCAGCGTAGAGGCTAGCGGGGAATACGAGCAGTACTTC. Translated, it gives CASSVEASGEYEQYF.

This clonotype showed up many times. This chain connects TRBV13 to TRBJ2-3; the D gene is possibly TRBD1 (6 bases). The V end lost 3 bases, the J end lost 0 bases, and 7 bases lay between the germline ends. The CDR3 spans 14 residues. Germline CDR1 is PRHDT and CDR2 is FYEKMQ (reference sequence). The CDR3 region is CASSFGQSTDTQYF. The DNA of the CDR3 is TGTGCCAGCAGCTTCGGACAGAGCACAGATACGCAGTATTTT.

This clonotype was found many times. The CDR3 protein is CASSYSDSGSYEQYF. The CDR3 nucleotides are TGTGCCAGCAGTTACTCGGATAGCGGGAGCTACGAGCAGTACTTC. The chain is built from TRBV6-2 or TRBV6-3 and TRBJ2-7; 9 nucleotides align to TRBD2. Trimming cost V 0 bases and J 3 bases; bases outside gene matches: 3. CDR3 length: 15 residues. Germline CDR1 MNHEY, CDR2 SVGEGT.

This clonotype was picked up a small number of times. V is TRBV6-1 and J is TRBJ1-5; 10 nucleotides align to TRBD1. The germline CDR1 and CDR2 sequences are MNHNS and SASEGT. CDR3 size: 13 residues. The V and J ends lost 8 bases and 5 bases, in that order; junction bases with no gene match: 3. CDR3 nucleotide sequence: TGTGCCAGCGGCGGACAGGGGGATCAGCCCCAGCATTTT. Translating gives CASGGQGDQPQHF.

This clonotype was seen many times. This chain connects TRBV9 to TRBJ2-7; TRBD2 matches at 8 bases. CDR3 length: 18 amino acids. Unmatched junction bases numbered 15, after V lost 0 bases and J lost 4 bases. CDR1 is SGDLS, CDR2 YYNGEE, per germline. The DNA for the CDR3 is TGTGCCAGCAGCGTAGGGGTTAGCGGGAAGAATCAAGTGTACGAGCAGTACTTC. It yields the protein CASSVGVSGKNQVYEQYF.

This clonotype has just a few counts. V gene TRBV7-2 combines with J gene TRBJ2-1; D may correspond to TRBD1 or TRBD2 (5 bases each). V dropped 0 bases and J dropped 2 bases, with 8 bases sitting between them. Germline values: CDR1 SGHTA, CDR2 FQGNSA. The CDR3 totals 15 residues. The CDR3 DNA is TGTGCCAGCAGCTTAGCGGTGGGGGCCTACAATGAGCAGTTCTTC. It translates to CASSLAVGAYNEQFF.

This clonotype came up a few times. J is TRBJ1-6 and V is TRBV18, with D possibly being TRBD1 (5 bases). This CDR3 is 15 amino acids long. Germline CDR1 KGHSH, CDR2 LQKENI. V shed 6 bases and J shed 0 bases, with 9 bases lying between them. The CDR3 nucleotides read TGTGCCAGCTCTCGGGACGGCTCCTATAATTCACCCCTCCACTTT. This sequence encodes CASSRDGSYNSPLHF.

This clonotype was observed at least ten times. This chain links TRBV19 with TRBJ1-5; no reliable D call. The CDR3 sequence is 13 residues long. Germline CDR1 is LNHDA and CDR2 is SQIVND (reference sequence). V was cut by 3 bases and J by 4 bases, with 7 bases left in between. The DNA of the CDR3 is TGTGCCAGTAGTATCACGGGGAATCAGCCCCAGCATTTT. Encoded protein: CASSITGNQPQHF.

This clonotype has at least ten counts. V and J are TRBV6-1 and TRBJ1-5; D may be TRBD1 (6 bases). The germline V gene encodes CDR1 MNHNS and CDR2 SASEGT. The CDR3 has 14 residues. V was clipped by 6 bases and J by 6 bases, with 15 bases between them. CDR3 sequence reads: CASRPGGAGQPQHF. The CDR3 nucleotides are TGTGCCAGCAGACCGGGGGGCGCAGGTCAGCCCCAGCATTTT.

This clonotype has ten or more counts. The J gene is TRBJ2-7, the V gene TRBV28; no clear D gene. Trimming took off 8 bases at V and 3 bases at J, with 11 bases between the two ends. The CDR3 length is 12 residues. CDR1 is MDHEN, CDR2 SYDVKM, per germline. The CDR3 is CASGTRHYEQYF. The DNA of the CDR3 is TGTGCCAGCGGAACTCGGCACTACGAGCAGTACTTC.

This clonotype was seen many times. V is TRBV12-3 or TRBV12-4 and J is TRBJ2-7, with D perhaps assigned TRBD1 or TRBD2 (5 bases each). Trimming shortened V by 6 bases and J by 5 bases, and 14 bases separated the two germline ends. The CDR3 has 13 residues. The CDR3 DNA follows: TGTGCCAGCAGCACGGGGCTTGTCGACGAGCAGTACTTC. It specifies CASSTGLVDEQYF.

The chain has TRBV7-6 and TRBJ2-5; TRBD2 agrees at 9 bases. The CDR3 length is 18 residues. J gave up 2 bases and V 1 base, and 11 bases lay outside the gene matches. Per germline, CDR1 SGHVS and CDR2 FNYEAQ. The CDR3 sequence: CASSLDSAGTSYQETQYF. As DNA, the CDR3 is TGTGCCAGCAGCTTAGACTCTGCCGGGACTAGCTATCAAGAGACCCAGTACTTC.

This clonotype was observed at least ten times. The J gene is TRBJ1-6, the V gene TRBV2; D is ambiguous. Per the germline V gene, CDR1 is SNHLY and CDR2 is FYNNEI. The CDR3 sequence is 14 residues long. Deletions cut 7 bases from V and 1 base from J, with 8 bases between. The CDR3 spells CASTRTSYNSPLHF. Here the CDR3 DNA reads TGTGCCAGCACCCGGACGTCCTATAATTCACCCCTCCACTTT.

In the case of this clonotype: A clone one base away is much larger, so this may be a read error. V gene TRBV3-1 combines with J gene TRBJ1-3; D is ambiguous. V was trimmed by 4 bases and J by 4 bases, leaving 14 bases between them. This CDR3 has 15 residues. Germline V gene sequence: CDR1 LGHDT, CDR2 YNNKEL (reference sequence). CDR3 sequence (DNA): TGTGCCAGCAGCCGGAAGGCAGGCCAGGGAAACACCATATATTTT. Its translation is CASSRKAGQGNTIYF.

This clonotype was seen ten or more times. The gene calls are TRBV7-3 and TRBJ2-5; D gene uncertain. CDR1 and CDR2 from the germline V gene are SGHTA and FQGTGA. The CDR3 covers 13 residues. The ends were cut back, 1 base at V and 8 bases at J, with 11 bases in the middle. Here the CDR3 DNA reads TGTGCCAGCAGCTTAAATGACGGTCGAACCCAGTACTTC. It encodes CASSLNDGRTQYF.

This clonotype was detected ten times or more. J is TRBJ2-3 and V is TRBV30, with D maybe TRBD1 (5 bases). Trimming cost V 1 base and J 5 bases, with 10 bases left between them. This CDR3 comprises 13 residues. The germline V gene encodes CDR1 GTSNPN and CDR2 SVGIG (reference sequence). CDR3 coding DNA: TGTGCCTGGAGTGGCAGGGTCAAAGATACGCAGTATTTT. Translating it yields CAWSGRVKDTQYF.